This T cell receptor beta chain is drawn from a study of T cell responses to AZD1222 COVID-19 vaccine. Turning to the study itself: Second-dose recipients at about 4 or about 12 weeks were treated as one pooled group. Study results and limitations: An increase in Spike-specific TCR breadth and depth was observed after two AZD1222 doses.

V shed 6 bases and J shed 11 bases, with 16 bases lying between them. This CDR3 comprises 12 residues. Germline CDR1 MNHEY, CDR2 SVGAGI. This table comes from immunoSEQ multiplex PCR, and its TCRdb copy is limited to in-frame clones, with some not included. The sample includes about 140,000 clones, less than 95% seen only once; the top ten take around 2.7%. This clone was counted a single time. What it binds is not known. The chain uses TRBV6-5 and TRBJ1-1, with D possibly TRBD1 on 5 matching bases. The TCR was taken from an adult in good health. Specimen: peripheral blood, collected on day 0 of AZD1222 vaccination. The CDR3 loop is CASRGRGPAAFF. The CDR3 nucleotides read TGTGCCAGCAGGGGGAGGGGCCCGGCCGCTTTCTTT.